The rows below give T cell receptor beta chains drawn from one sample of a study of blood T cell repertoires in COVID-19. Only in-frame clones appear in the TCRdb table, and some are missing; sequencing was by immunoSEQ multiplex PCR. In the table there are over 120,000 clones, approximately 89% of which are singletons. Sequencing input: peripheral blood. These receptors came from a human donor in a cohort sampled during active COVID-19. CDR3s leave out the opening cysteine and the closing phenylalanine or tryptophan.

>TRBV9
ASSVVLAGADTQY
>TRBV19
ASSTGTAGNTIY
>TRBV9
ASSRGLIDTQY
>TRBV5-6
ASSFTGATYQETQY
>TRBV4-2
ASSIAGGVTDTQY
>TRBV27
ASSSTGGSPLH
>TRBV11-2
ASSLVSPRTGELF
>TRBV28
ASRLGQPNTEAF
>TRBV5-8
ASSPGTGGDQPQH
>TRBV6-5
ASRLVAGGYNEQF
>TRBV11-2
ASSLLSRGHTEAF
>TRBV12-3/TRBV12-4
ASRATDGDGYT
>TRBV6-1
ASSAARDRRYYEQY
>TRBV7-9
ASSFLRENYGYT
>TRBV30
AWSVRGGEF
>TRBV7-2
ASGYLRGSSYEQY
>TRBV6-6
ASSYPAGYNEQF
>TRBV5-4
ASSQGVNEQY
>TRBV9
ASSVDAGRYNEQF
>TRBV5-1
ASSLKSTSGGTDTQY
>TRBV4-1
ASSQVFRNTYEQY
>TRBV5-1
ASSVDRAANSPLH
>TRBV6-5
ASTVGGEDTEAF
>TRBV25-1
ASAGLTPSTNEKLF
>TRBV19
ASSNRAEETQY
>TRBV7-3
ASTPGQGASNEKLF
>TRBV4-3
ASSQFQGTSSYEQY
>TRBV5-1
ASSLYSMGQVNYNEQF
>TRBV6-6
ASSLNSGGNSYNEQF
>TRBV6-5
ASSTRWAGGETQY
>TRBV3-1/TRBV3-2
ASSQAKLAGGLPDTQY
>TRBV6-5
ASSSRIGAF
>TRBV7-3
ASSLMGQGAGGELF
>TRBV2
ASSEVWQGKDTQY
>TRBV5-1
ASSLEGGRNSPLH
>TRBV28
ASRSSGANVLT
>TRBV6-5
ASEGLAGSTDTQY
>TRBV25-1
ASSEYGAETNEQF
>TRBV2
ASTNGGGTSPLH
>TRBV10-2
ASSLPEDRGTNRGYT
>TRBV29-1
SASIGANTEAF
>TRBV7-7
ASSLERSSAGETQY
>TRBV20-1
SARQSDEQY
>TRBV19
ASSPEGTPYQPQH